One and the same sample provided the 25 T cell receptor beta chains below, sequenced in a study of cytomegalovirus exposure and HLA in healthy donors (TCRdb year 2017). Library preparation was by the immunoSEQ multiplex PCR assay. TCRdb took over this immuneACCESS table, retaining in-frame rearrangements with V and J assigned. Such tables are incomplete; in checked studies, under half of the missing clones stem from an unresolved V gene, and the remainder is unexplained. The sample table holds about 150,000 clones, of which 70% to 90% were seen once. The ten top clones hold about 20% of the sample. Sequenced material: PBMCs. The origin of the receptors is a man aged 18 to 30 in good health and CMV-seropositive.

This chain connects TRBV5-8 to TRBJ2-7; weak D call: TRBD2 (6 bases). Trimming took 0 bases from V and 3 from J, leaving 10 bases between them. From germline, CDR1 is SGHTS and CDR2 YDEGEE. There are 14 residues in the CDR3. The CDR3: CASSLGRGGYEQYF. The DNA of the CDR3 is TGTGCCAGCAGCTTGGGGCGGGGAGGCTACGAGCAGTACTTC.

This chain joins TRBV5-1 and TRBJ2-7; D is undetermined. Germline CDR1 reads SGHRS; CDR2 reads YFSETQ. The CDR3 consists of 14 residues. The ends were cut back, 0 bases at V and 2 bases at J, with 9 bases in the middle. In nucleotides, the CDR3 is TGCGCCAGCAGCTTGGAACAGACCGCCTACGAGCAGTACTTC. It encodes CASSLEQTAYEQYF. Together with reference TRBV5-1 and TRBJ2-7, the CDR3 gives the full variable domain: KAGVTQTPRYLIKTRGQQVTLSCSPISGHRSVSWYQQTPGQGLQFLFEYFSETQRNKGNFPGRFSGRQFSNSRSEMNVSTLELGDSALYLCASSLEQTAYEQYFGPGTRLTVT.

The rearrangement uses TRBV7-2 and TRBJ2-7; 7 bases agree with TRBD1. From germline, CDR1 is SGHTA and CDR2 FQGNSA. The CDR3 contains 12 residues. The trim removed 6 bases at V and 3 bases at J, leaving 2 bases unmatched. In DNA form, the CDR3 reads TGTGCCAGCAGAGACAGGGTCTACGAGCAGTACTTC. Its protein product is CASRDRVYEQYF.

The chain carries TRBV10-3 and TRBJ2-7; 8 bases align to TRBD2. Trimming removed 0 bases from V and 4 bases from J; junction bases left unmatched: 8. This CDR3 comprises 16 residues. Germline V gives CDR1 ENHRY, CDR2 SYGVKD. The CDR3 DNA sequence: TGTGCCATCAGTGAGTCGATCCTAGCGGGCGGGTACGAGCAGTACTTC. Translation gives CAISESILAGGYEQYF.

Of note for this clone: A read error is likely here: a far larger clone is one base away. V usage is TRBV7-8 and J usage is TRBJ2-7; TRBD1 matches at 9 bases. The CDR3 is made up of 15 amino acids. The V and J ends lost 5 bases and 0 bases, in that order; junction bases with no gene match: 5. Germline loops: CDR1 SGHVS, CDR2 FQNEAQ. This CDR3 is CASSLGQGSSYEQYF. The CDR3 DNA reads as TGTGCCAGCAGCCTAGGACAGGGGAGCTCCTACGAGCAGTACTTC.

This chain connects TRBV7-2 to TRBJ2-2, with D tentatively TRBD1 (5 bases). V was pared by 2 bases and J by 1 base, with 11 bases between. CDR1 and CDR2 from the germline V gene are SGHTA and FQGNSA. The CDR3 covers 16 residues. The CDR3 is CASSLQGTGNTGELFF. The CDR3 DNA reads TGTGCCAGCAGCTTACAGGGCACGGGGAACACCGGGGAGCTGTTTTTT.

The chain joins TRBV7-9 to TRBJ1-2; 8 nucleotides agree with TRBD1. The germline V gene has CDR1 SEHNR and CDR2 FQNEAQ (reference sequence). CDR3 length equals 14 residues. Unmatched junction bases numbered 8, after V lost 5 bases and J lost 6 bases. The CDR3 spells CASSPDRGMDGYTF. The CDR3 nucleotides are TGTGCCAGCAGCCCCGACAGGGGAATGGATGGCTACACCTTC.

The chain employs TRBV7-2 and TRBJ2-3; D ambiguous. From germline, CDR1 is SGHTA and CDR2 FQGNSA. This CDR3 is 13 amino acids long. V was pared by 7 bases and J by 0 bases, with 8 bases between. CDR3 loop: CASKLPSTDTQYF. The CDR3 coding sequence is TGTGCCAGCAAGCTCCCCAGCACAGATACGCAGTATTTT.

The chain uses TRBV9 and TRBJ2-4; 12 bases fit TRBD2. This CDR3 spans 19 amino acids. Germline trimming cut 0 bases from V and 0 bases from J; bases unmatched to any gene: 7. Germline CDR1 SGDLS, CDR2 YYNGEE. CDR3 in amino acids: CASSVGASGGALAKNIQYF. In DNA, the CDR3 is TGTGCCAGCAGCGTAGGGGCTAGCGGGGGGGCCTTAGCCAAAAACATTCAGTACTTC.

The gene calls are TRBV6-5 and TRBJ2-3; 8 nucleotides line up with TRBD2. Germline V gives CDR1 MNHEY, CDR2 SVGAGI. This CDR3 spans 15 amino acids. Trimming removed 4 bases from V and 6 bases from J; junction bases left unmatched: 9. CDR3 coding DNA: TGTGCCAGCAGTTTCAGCGGGGGAGCCGTCGATACGCAGTATTTT. Translated: CASSFSGGAVDTQYF.

The CDR3 spells CASSIGTSQPQHF. In DNA, the CDR3 is TGTGCCAGTAGTATCGGGACATCCCAGCCCCAGCATTTT. The chain links TRBV19 to TRBJ1-5; possible D gene TRBD1, 6 bases. This CDR3 is built from 13 residues. Trimming pared 3 bases from V and 7 bases from J, leaving 10 bases between. CDR1 is LNHDA, CDR2 SQIVND, per germline (reference sequence).

The J gene is TRBJ1-2, the V gene TRBV7-9, with D tentatively TRBD1 (5 bases). Trimming shortened V by 5 bases and J by 8 bases, and 15 bases separated the two germline ends. CDR1 and CDR2 from the germline V gene are SEHNR and FQNEAQ (reference sequence). CDR3 length equals 13 residues. This CDR3 is CASSSPQGWGYTF. CDR3 sequence (DNA): TGTGCCAGCAGCAGTCCTCAGGGATGGGGCTACACCTTC.

The rearrangement uses TRBV30 and TRBJ1-1; possible D gene TRBD1, 5 bases. Germline V gives CDR1 GTSNPN, CDR2 SVGIG (reference sequence). The V end was cut by 7 bases, the J end by 5 bases, with 17 bases between. The CDR3 consists of 13 residues. CDR3 in amino acids: CAFNWGVWTEAFF. The CDR3 DNA reads TGTGCCTTTAACTGGGGGGTGTGGACTGAAGCTTTCTTT.

CDR3: CASSDRDQETQYF. CDR3 bases: TGTGCCAGCAGCGACAGGGACCAAGAGACCCAGTACTTC. The rearrangement links TRBV9 to TRBJ2-5; perhaps TRBD1 as D (6 bases). The ends were cut back, 3 bases at V and 0 bases at J, with 6 bases in the middle. The CDR3 totals 13 residues. Germline lookup yields CDR1 SGDLS and CDR2 YYNGEE.

The V gene is TRBV11-2, the J gene TRBJ2-7, with 7 bases aligning to TRBD1. Germline lookup yields CDR1 SGHAT and CDR2 FQNNGV. The CDR3 runs to 14 residues. V shed 5 bases and J 4 bases; nucleotides not matched to a gene: 8. CDR3 residues: CASSATTGWYEQYF. CDR3 DNA: TGTGCCAGCAGCGCAACGACAGGGTGGTACGAGCAGTACTTC.

The genes are TRBV13 and TRBJ1-1; a possible D gene is TRBD1 (5 bases). The ends were cut back, 5 bases at V and 4 bases at J, with 14 bases in the middle. The germline V gene encodes CDR1 PRHDT and CDR2 FYEKMQ (reference sequence). The CDR3 extends over 14 amino acids. The CDR3 here is CASSPPGRATEAFF. CDR3 coding DNA: TGTGCCAGCAGCCCCCCTGGCAGGGCCACTGAAGCTTTCTTT.

This clone occurred a few times. This chain joins TRBV25-1 and TRBJ2-1; tentative D call: TRBD2 (5 bases). Germline assignment: CDR1 MGHDK and CDR2 SYGVNS. Trimming took 3 bases from V and 6 from J, leaving 15 bases between them. This CDR3 spans 15 amino acids. The CDR3 here is CASSDRAGEVNEQFF. CDR3 DNA: TGTGCCAGCAGTGATAGGGCGGGCGAAGTCAATGAGCAGTTCTTC.

This clone appeared a single time. The chain joins TRBV19 to TRBJ1-1; the match to TRBD1 covers 12 bases. Trimming cost V 5 bases and J 4 bases; bases outside gene matches: 11. In germline, CDR1 is LNHDA, CDR2 SQIVND (reference sequence). The CDR3 is 17 residues long. CDR3 coding DNA: TGTGCCAGTAGTGGAGGGACAGGGGGCTTTGGGGGCACTGAAGCTTTCTTT. This gives the protein CASSGGTGGFGGTEAFF. The full variable domain, with the rest looked up from reference TRBV19 and TRBJ1-1, is DGGITQSPKYLFRKEGQNVTLSCEQNLNHDAMYWYRQDPGQGLRLIYYSQIVNDFQKGDIAEGYSVSREKKESFPLTVTSAQKNPTAFYLCASSGGTGGFGGTEAFFGQGTRLTVV.

The chain joins TRBV5-1 to TRBJ2-3; 11 nucleotides match TRBD2. CDR3 length: 18 amino acids. Trimming took 0 bases from V and 0 from J; bases not matched to a gene: 6. Germline CDR1 SGHRS, CDR2 YFSETQ. The CDR3 sequence: CASSLGHLAGGSTDTQYF. The CDR3, as DNA: TGCGCCAGCAGCTTGGGTCATCTAGCGGGAGGAAGCACAGATACGCAGTATTTT.

Only a few counts were recorded for this clone. The chain recombines TRBV6-5 with TRBJ1-5; 8 bases line up with TRBD1. The CDR3 loop spans 14 amino acids. Germline V gives CDR1 MNHEY, CDR2 SVGAGI. The V and J ends lost 5 bases and 4 bases, in that order; junction bases with no gene match: 4. CDR3 protein: CASSRTGLNQPQHF. The DNA of the CDR3 is TGTGCCAGCAGTCGGACAGGGCTGAATCAGCCCCAGCATTTT.

This clone was seen only once. V is TRBV15 and J is TRBJ1-2; D is ambiguous. CDR3 length: 17 amino acids. V was trimmed by 1 base and J by 0 bases, leaving 15 bases between them. Looked up from germline, CDR1 is LNHNV and CDR2 is YYDKDF (reference sequence). The CDR3 here is CATSRVKDGLANYGYTF. In DNA form, the CDR3 reads TGTGCCACCAGCAGAGTAAAGGACGGACTAGCTAACTATGGCTACACCTTC.

This clone was counted only a few times. The rearrangement links TRBV2 to TRBJ2-3, with TRBD2 matching over 7 bases. Germline assignment: CDR1 SNHLY and CDR2 FYNNEI. The CDR3 is made up of 15 amino acids. The J segment lost 0 bases and the V segment lost 4 bases, leaving 4 bases of the junction unmatched. CDR3 DNA sequence: TGTGCCAGCAGTGCTGAGGGAGGGAGCACAGATACGCAGTATTTT. Translating gives CASSAEGGSTDTQYF.

The chain has TRBV4-1 and TRBJ1-2; 8 bases line up with TRBD1. The CDR3 length is 15 residues. Germline assignment: CDR1 MGHRA and CDR2 YSYEKL. The J segment lost 3 bases and the V segment lost 4 bases, leaving 7 bases of the junction unmatched. CDR3: CASSPGQGPDYGYTF. The CDR3 DNA reads TGCGCCAGCAGCCCCGGACAGGGTCCGGACTATGGCTACACCTTC.

The V call is TRBV6-5, the J call TRBJ2-7; D might be TRBD2 (5 bases). The CDR3 length is 11 residues. Germline V CDR1 and CDR2: MNHEY, SVGAGI. V lost 6 bases and J 9 bases, leaving 12 bases between the germline ends. The CDR3 spells CASRDDAGQYF. Here the CDR3 DNA reads TGTGCCAGCAGGGACGATGCGGGGCAGTACTTC.

In its sample, this clone was seen once. This rearrangement joins TRBV5-1 to TRBJ2-7; no definite D call. The CDR3 is 13 residues long. Germline CDR1 SGHRS, CDR2 YFSETQ. The ends were cut back, 5 bases at V and 0 bases at J, with 9 bases in the middle. CDR3 amino acids: CASRTSTSYEQYF. The CDR3 region has the DNA TGCGCCAGCAGAACTTCCACCTCCTACGAGCAGTACTTC.